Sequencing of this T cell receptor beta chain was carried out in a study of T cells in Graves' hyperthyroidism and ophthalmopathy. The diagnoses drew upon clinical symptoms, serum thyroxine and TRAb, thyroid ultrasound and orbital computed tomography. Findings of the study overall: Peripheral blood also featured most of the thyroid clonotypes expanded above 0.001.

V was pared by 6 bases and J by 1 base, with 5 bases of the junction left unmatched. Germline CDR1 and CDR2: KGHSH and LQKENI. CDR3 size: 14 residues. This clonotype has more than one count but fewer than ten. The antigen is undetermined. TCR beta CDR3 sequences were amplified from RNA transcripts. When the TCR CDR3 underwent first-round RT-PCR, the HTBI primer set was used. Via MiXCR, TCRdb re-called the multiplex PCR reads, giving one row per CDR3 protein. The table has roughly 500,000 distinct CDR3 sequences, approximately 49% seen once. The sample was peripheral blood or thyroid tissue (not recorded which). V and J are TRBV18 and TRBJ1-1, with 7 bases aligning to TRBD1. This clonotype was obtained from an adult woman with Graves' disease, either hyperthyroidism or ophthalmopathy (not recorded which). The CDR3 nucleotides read TGTGCCAGCTCGCAGACAGGGACGAACACTGAAGCTTTCTTT. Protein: CASSQTGTNTEAFF.